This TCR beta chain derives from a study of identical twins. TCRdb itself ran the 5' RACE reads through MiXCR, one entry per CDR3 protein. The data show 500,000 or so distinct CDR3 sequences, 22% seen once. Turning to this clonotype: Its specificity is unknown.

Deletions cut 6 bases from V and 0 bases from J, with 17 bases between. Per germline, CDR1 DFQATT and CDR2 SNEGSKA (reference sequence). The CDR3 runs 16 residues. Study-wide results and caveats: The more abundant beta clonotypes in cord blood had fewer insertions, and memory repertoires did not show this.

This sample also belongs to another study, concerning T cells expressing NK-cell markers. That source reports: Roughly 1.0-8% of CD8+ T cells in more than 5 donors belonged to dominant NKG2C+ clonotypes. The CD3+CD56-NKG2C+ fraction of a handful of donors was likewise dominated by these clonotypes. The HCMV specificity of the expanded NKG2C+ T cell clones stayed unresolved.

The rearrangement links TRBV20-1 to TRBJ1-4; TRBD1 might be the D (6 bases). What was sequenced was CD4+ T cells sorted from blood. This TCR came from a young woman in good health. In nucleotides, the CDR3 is TGCAGTGCCAGGGGAATGTGGGGGACAACTAATGAAAAACTGTTTTTT. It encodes CSARGMWGTTNEKLFF.